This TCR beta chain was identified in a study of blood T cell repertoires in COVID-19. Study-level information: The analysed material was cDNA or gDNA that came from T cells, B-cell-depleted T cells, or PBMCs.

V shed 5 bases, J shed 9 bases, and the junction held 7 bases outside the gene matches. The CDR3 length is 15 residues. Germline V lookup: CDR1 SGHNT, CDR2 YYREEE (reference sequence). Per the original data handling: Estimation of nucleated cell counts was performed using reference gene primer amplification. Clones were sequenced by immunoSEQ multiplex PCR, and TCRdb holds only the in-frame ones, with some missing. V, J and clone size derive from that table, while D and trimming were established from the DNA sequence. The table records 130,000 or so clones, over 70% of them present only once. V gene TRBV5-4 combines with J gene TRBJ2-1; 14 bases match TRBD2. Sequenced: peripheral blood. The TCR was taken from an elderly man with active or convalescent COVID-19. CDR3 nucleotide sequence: TGTGCCAGCAGGACGACTAGCGGGGGGGCCTTTGAGCAGTTCTTC. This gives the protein CASRTTSGGAFEQFF.